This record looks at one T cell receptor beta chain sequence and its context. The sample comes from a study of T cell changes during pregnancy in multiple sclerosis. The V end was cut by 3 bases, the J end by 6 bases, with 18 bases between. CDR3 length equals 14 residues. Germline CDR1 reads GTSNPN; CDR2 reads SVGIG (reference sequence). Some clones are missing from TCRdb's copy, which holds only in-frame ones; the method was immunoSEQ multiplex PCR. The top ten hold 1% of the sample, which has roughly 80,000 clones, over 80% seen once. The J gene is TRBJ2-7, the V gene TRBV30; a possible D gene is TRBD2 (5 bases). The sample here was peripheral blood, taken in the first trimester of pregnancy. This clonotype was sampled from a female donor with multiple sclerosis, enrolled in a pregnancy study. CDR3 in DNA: TGTGCCTGGAGAGGGAGCAGCAAGCCCAGCGAGCAGTACTTC. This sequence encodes CAWRGSSKPSEQYF.